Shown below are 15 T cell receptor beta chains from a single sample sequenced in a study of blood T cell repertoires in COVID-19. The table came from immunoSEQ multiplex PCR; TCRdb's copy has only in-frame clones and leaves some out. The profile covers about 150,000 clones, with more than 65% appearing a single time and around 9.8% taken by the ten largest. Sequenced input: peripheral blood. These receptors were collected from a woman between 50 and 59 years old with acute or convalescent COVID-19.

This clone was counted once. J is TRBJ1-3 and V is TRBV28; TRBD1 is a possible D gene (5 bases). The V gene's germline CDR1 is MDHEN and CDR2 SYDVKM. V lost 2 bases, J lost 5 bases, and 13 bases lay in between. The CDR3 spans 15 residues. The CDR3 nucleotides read TGTGCCAGCAGTTTAGGTACAAGGGGTCGAAACACCATATATTTT. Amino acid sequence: CASSLGTRGRNTIYF.

The CDR3: CASSLPGTGTDTQYF. The CDR3 nucleotides read TGCGCCAGCAGCTTGCCAGGGACTGGCACAGATACGCAGTATTTT. The gene calls are TRBV5-1 and TRBJ2-3, with a tentative D call TRBD2 (6 bases). Looked up from germline, CDR1 is SGHRS and CDR2 is YFSETQ. Trimming shortened V by 1 base and J by 1 base, and 10 bases separated the two germline ends. This CDR3 is 15 amino acids long.

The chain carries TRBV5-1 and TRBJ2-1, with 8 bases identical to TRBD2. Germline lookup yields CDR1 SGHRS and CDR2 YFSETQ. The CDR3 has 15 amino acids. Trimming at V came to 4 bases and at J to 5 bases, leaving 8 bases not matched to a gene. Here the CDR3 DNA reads TGCGCCAGCAGCATTAGCGGGGTAACCCACAATGAGCAGTTCTTC. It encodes CASSISGVTHNEQFF.

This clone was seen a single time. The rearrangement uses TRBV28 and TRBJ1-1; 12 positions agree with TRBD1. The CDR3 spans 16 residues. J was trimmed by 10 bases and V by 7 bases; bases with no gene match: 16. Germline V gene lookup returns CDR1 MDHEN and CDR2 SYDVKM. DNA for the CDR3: TGTGCCAGCACCATACTTACCGGGACAGGGGGCGCGGGAGCTTTCTTT. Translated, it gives CASTILTGTGGAGAFF.

The CDR3 sequence is CASSWGGSGTDTQYF. The CDR3 DNA sequence: TGTGCCAGCAGTTGGGGCGGGAGCGGGACAGATACGCAGTATTTT. The rearrangement links TRBV6-2 or TRBV6-3 to TRBJ2-3; 7 positions match TRBD2. The germline CDR1 and CDR2 sequences are MNHEY and SVGEGT. Germline trimming cut 4 bases from V and 3 bases from J; bases unmatched to any gene: 7. The CDR3 has 15 residues.

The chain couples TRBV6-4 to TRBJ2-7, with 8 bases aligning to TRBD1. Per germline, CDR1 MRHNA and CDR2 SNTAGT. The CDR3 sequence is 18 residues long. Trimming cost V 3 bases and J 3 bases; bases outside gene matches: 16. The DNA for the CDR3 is TGTGCCAGCAGTGAATGGTTTTGTTGCGCGGGACAGGACTACGAGCAGTACTTC. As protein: CASSEWFCCAGQDYEQYF.

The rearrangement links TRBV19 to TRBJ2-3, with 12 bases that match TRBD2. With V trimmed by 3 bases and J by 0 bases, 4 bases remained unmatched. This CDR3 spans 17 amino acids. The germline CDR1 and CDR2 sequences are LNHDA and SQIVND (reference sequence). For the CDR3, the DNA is TGTGCCAGTAGTATCTGGACTAGCGGGACTAGCACAGATACGCAGTATTTT. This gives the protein CASSIWTSGTSTDTQYF.

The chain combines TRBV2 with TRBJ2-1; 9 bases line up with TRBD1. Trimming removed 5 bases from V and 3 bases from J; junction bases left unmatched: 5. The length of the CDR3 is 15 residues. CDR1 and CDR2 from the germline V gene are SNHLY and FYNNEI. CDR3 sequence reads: CASSQADRGYNEQFF. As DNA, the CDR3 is TGTGCCAGCAGTCAGGCGGACAGGGGCTACAATGAGCAGTTCTTC.

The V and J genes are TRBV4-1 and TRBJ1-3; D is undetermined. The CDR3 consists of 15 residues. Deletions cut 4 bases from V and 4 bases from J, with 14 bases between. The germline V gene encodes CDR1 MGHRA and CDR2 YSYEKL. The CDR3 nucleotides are TGCGCCAGCAGCCCCCCGCCGGGGAACGGAAACACCATATATTTT. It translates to CASSPPPGNGNTIYF.

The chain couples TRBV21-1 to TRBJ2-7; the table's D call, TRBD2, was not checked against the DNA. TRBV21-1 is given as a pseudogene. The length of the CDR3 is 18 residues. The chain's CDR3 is CASSTFGLAGGPSYEQYF. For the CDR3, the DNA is TGTGCCAGCAGCACTTTTGGACTAGCGGGGGGACCCTCCTACGAGCAGTACTTC.

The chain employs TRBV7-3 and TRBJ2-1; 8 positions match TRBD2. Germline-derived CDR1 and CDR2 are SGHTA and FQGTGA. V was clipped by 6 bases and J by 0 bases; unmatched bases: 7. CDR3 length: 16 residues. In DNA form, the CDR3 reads TGTGCCAGCAGTTTATTTAGCGGGGCCTCCTACAATGAGCAGTTCTTC. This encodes CASSLFSGASYNEQFF.

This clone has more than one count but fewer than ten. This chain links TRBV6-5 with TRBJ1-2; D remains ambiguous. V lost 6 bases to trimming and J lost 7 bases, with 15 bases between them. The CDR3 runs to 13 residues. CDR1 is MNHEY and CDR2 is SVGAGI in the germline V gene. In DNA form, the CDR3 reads TGTGCCAGCAGGTCCCCCCCGTTCGGTGGCTACACCTTC. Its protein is CASRSPPFGGYTF.

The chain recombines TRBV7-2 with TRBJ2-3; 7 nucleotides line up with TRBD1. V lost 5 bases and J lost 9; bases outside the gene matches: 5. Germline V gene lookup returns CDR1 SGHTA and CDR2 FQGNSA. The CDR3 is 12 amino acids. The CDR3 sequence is CASSVDRVTQYF. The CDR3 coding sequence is TGTGCCAGCAGCGTAGACAGGGTGACGCAGTATTTT. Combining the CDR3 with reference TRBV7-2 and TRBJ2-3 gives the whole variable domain GAGVSQSPSNKVTEKGKDVELRCDPISGHTALYWYRQSLGQGLEFLIYFQGNSAPDKSGLPSDRFSAERTGGSVSTLTIQRTQQEDSAVYLCASSVDRVTQYFGPGTRLTVL.

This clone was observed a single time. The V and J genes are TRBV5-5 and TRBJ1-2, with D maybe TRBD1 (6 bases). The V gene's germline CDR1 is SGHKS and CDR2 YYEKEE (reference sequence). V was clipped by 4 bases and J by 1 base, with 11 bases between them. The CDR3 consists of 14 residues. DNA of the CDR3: TGTGCCAGCAGCCGGACAGAAAATAACTATGGCTACACCTTC. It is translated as CASSRTENNYGYTF.

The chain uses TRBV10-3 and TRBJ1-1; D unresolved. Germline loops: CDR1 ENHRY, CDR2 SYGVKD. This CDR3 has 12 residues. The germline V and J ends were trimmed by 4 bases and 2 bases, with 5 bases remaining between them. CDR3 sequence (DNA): TGTGCCATCAGTGTCCATAACACTGAAGCTTTCTTT. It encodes CAISVHNTEAFF.